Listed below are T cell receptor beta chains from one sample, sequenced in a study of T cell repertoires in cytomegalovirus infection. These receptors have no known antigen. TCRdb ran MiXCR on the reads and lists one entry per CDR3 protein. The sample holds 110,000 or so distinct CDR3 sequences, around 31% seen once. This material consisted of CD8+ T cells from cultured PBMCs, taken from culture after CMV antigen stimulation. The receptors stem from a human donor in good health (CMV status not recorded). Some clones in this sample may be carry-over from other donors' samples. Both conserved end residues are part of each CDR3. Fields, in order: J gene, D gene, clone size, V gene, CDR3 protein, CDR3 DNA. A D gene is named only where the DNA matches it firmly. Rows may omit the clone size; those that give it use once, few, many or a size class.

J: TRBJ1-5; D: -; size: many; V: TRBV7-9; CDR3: CASSKENQPQHF; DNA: TGTGCCAGCAGCAAAGAGAATCAGCCCCAGCATTTT
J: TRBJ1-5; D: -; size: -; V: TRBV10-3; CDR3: CATAAAHGGNQPQHF; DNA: TGTGCCACAGCGGCAGCGCATGGGGGCAATCAGCCCCAGCATTTT
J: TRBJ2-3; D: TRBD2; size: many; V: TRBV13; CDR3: CASAVTSGGPGLDTQYF; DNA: TGTGCCAGCGCAGTCACTAGCGGGGGCCCTGGTTTGGATACGCAGTATTTT
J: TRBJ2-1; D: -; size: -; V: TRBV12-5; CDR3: CASGPVYNEQFF; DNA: TGTGCTAGTGGTCCTGTCTACAATGAGCAGTTCTTC
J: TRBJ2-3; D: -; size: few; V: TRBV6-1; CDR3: CASSPTGSTDTQYF; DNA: TGTGCCAGCAGTCCGACTGGAAGCACAGATACGCAGTATTTT
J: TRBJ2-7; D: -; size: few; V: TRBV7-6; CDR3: CASSGLGDGYEQYF; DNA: TGTGCCAGCAGCGGTCTGGGGGACGGCTACGAGCAGTACTTC
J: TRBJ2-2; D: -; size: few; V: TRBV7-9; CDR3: CASSLGLGELFF; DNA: TGTGCCAGCAGCTTAGGACTCGGGGAGCTGTTTTTT
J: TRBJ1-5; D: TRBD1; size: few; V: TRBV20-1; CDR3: CSAKRPGGSNQPQHF; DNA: TGCAGTGCCAAACGACCAGGGGGTAGCAATCAGCCCCAGCATTTT
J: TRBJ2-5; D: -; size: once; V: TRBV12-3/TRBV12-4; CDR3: CASSQEETQYF; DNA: TGTGCCAGCAGTCAAGAAGAGACCCAGTACTTC
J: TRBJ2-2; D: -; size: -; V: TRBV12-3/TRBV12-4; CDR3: CASSLDPQVTGELFF; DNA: TGTGCCAGCAGTTTAGACCCCCAGGTCACCGGGGAGCTGTTTTTT
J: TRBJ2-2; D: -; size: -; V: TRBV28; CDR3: CASRRGGGNTGELFF; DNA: TGTGCCAGCCGCAGGGGCGGGGGGAACACCGGGGAGCTGTTTTTT
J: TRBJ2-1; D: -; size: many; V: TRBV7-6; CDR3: CASSPPKRNEQFF; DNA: TGTGCCAGCAGCCCACCTAAACGGAATGAGCAGTTCTTC
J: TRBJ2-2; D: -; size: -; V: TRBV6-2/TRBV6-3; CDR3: CASSYSRGGNTGELFF; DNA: TGTGCCAGCAGTTACTCACGAGGGGGGAACACCGGGGAGCTGTTTTTT
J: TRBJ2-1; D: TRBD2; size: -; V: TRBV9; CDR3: CASSVGTSGYNEQFF; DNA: TGTGCCAGCAGCGTAGGGACTAGCGGATACAATGAGCAGTTCTTC
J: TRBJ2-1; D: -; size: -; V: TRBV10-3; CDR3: CAISANRDIVYDEQFF; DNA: TGTGCCATCAGTGCAAACCGGGACATAGTATATGATGAGCAGTTCTTC
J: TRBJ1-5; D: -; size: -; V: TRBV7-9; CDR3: CASSFPQPQHF; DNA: TGTGCCAGCAGCTTCCCCCAGCCCCAGCATTTT
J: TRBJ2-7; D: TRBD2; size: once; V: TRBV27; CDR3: CASSPSGTSGGSYEQYF; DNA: TGTGCCAGCAGTCCCTCCGGGACTAGCGGGGGTTCCTACGAGCAGTACTTC
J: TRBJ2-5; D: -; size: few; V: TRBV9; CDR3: CASSAGETQYF; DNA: TGTGCCAGCAGCGCGGGGGAGACCCAGTACTTC
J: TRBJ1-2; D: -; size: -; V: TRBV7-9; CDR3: CASSLASVYTF; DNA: TGTGCCAGCAGCCTAGCGTCCGTCTACACCTTC
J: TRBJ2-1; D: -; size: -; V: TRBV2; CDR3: CASSEWRNNSSYNEQFF; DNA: TGTGCCAGCAGTGAGTGGAGGAATAACAGCTCCTACAATGAGCAGTTCTTC
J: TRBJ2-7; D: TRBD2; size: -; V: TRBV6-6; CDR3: CASSYQRGDEQYF; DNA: TGTGCCAGCAGTTACCAGCGGGGCGACGAGCAGTACTTC
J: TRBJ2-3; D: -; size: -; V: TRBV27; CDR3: CATALASTDTQYF; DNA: TGTGCCACAGCTTTGGCATCCACAGATACGCAGTATTTT
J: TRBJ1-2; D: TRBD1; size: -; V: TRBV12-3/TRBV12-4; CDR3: CASSLVSTGGDGYTF; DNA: TGTGCCAGCAGTTTAGTATCGACAGGGGGAGATGGCTACACCTTC